In its sample, the clone carrying this T cell receptor (beta chain) was seen a few times. What it binds is not known. The data are from a study of T-cell reconstitution after alpha-beta-depleted transplantation in children. It was with unique molecular identifiers that the TCRbeta library was prepared. TCRdb re-called the PCR reads with MiXCR, one entry per CDR3 protein. The repertoire holds about 300,000 distinct CDR3 sequences, with roughly 7.8% as singletons. Study results and caveats: Several hundred rapidly expanded clones from non-depleted graft cells reportedly supplied alpha-beta T cells about two months post-transplant. T-cell numbers and diversity, one year after transplant, stemmed largely from T cells that were newly produced. High day-60 TCRbeta diversity in some patients came from surviving recipient T cells and thymic progenitors.

Trimming shortened V by 1 base and J by 0 bases, and 7 bases separated the two germline ends. The CDR3 runs 15 residues. CDR1 is LGHNA, CDR2 YSLEER, per germline. The receptor was derived from a female patient between 2 and 15 years old who had a stem cell transplant for Fanconi anemia, so the T cells may come from the graft donor. J is TRBJ1-5 and V is TRBV4-3, with D unresolved. Sequencing used peripheral blood, obtained 360 days after TCRalphabeta/CD19-depleted stem cell transplant. CDR3 in amino acids: CASSQALFSNQPQHF. As DNA, the CDR3 is TGCGCCAGCAGCCAAGCCCTTTTTAGCAATCAGCCCCAGCATTTT.